Listed below are T cell receptor beta chains from one sample, sequenced in a study of T cell responses to AZD1222 COVID-19 vaccine. This table comes from immunoSEQ multiplex PCR, and its TCRdb copy is limited to in-frame clones, with some not included. Of more than 250,000 clones detected, over 85% appear once; the ten largest clones hold approximately 0.52%. The sample here was peripheral blood, taken on day 0 of AZD1222 vaccination. These TCRs come from an adult in good health. Both conserved end residues are part of each CDR3. The D gene is left open where the match is weak. Size values are once, few and many counts, or a class for expanded clones, and some rows have none.

clone_size: .; v_call: TRBV6-2/TRBV6-3; d_call: .; j_call: TRBJ2-7; cdr3_aa: CASSYGAGWSPYEQYF; cdr3_nt: TGTGCCAGCAGTTACGGTGCGGGGTGGTCCCCATACGAGCAGTACTTC
clone_size: .; v_call: TRBV5-8; d_call: .; j_call: TRBJ2-1; cdr3_aa: CASSSHTRARSYNEQFF; cdr3_nt: TGTGCCAGCAGCTCTCACACCCGGGCTCGCTCCTACAATGAGCAGTTCTTC
clone_size: .; v_call: TRBV11-2; d_call: .; j_call: TRBJ2-7; cdr3_aa: CASSSGALSPYEQYF; cdr3_nt: TGTGCCAGCAGTTCCGGGGCACTAAGCCCCTACGAGCAGTACTTC
clone_size: once; v_call: TRBV9; d_call: .; j_call: TRBJ2-7; cdr3_aa: CASSPDSYEQYF; cdr3_nt: TGTGCCAGCAGCCCCGACAGCTACGAGCAGTACTTC
clone_size: .; v_call: TRBV19; d_call: .; j_call: TRBJ1-3; cdr3_aa: CASTPRFGNTIYF; cdr3_nt: TGTGCCAGTACCCCCCGATTCGGAAACACCATATATTTT
clone_size: .; v_call: TRBV6-1; d_call: .; j_call: TRBJ1-1; cdr3_aa: CASSEASTEAFF; cdr3_nt: TGTGCCAGCAGTGAAGCAAGCACTGAAGCTTTCTTT
clone_size: .; v_call: TRBV28; d_call: .; j_call: TRBJ2-2; cdr3_aa: CASSLTGRTGELFF; cdr3_nt: TGTGCCAGCAGTTTGACTGGGAGGACCGGGGAGCTGTTTTTT
clone_size: .; v_call: TRBV28; d_call: TRBD1; j_call: TRBJ1-5; cdr3_aa: CASTMGQGNRSNQPQHF; cdr3_nt: TGTGCCAGCACTATGGGACAGGGGAACAGAAGCAATCAGCCCCAGCATTTT
clone_size: .; v_call: TRBV14; d_call: .; j_call: TRBJ2-1; cdr3_aa: CASSLPTHNEQFF; cdr3_nt: TGTGCCAGCAGCCTACCTACCCATAATGAGCAGTTCTTC
clone_size: .; v_call: TRBV9; d_call: .; j_call: TRBJ2-7; cdr3_aa: CASSGPDYEQYF; cdr3_nt: TGTGCCAGCAGCGGCCCGGACTACGAGCAGTACTTC